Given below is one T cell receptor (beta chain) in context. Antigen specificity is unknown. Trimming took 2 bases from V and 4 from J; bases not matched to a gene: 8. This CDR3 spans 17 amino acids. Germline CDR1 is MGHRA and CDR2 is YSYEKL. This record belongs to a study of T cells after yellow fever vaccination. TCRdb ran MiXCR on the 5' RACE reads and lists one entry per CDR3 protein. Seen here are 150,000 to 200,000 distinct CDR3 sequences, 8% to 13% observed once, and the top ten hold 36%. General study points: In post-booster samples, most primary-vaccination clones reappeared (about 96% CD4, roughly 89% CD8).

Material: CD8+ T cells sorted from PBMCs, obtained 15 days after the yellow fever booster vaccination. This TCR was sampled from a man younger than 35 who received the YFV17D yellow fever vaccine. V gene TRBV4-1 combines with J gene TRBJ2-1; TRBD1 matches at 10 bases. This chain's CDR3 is CASSQRLTGGIYNEQFF. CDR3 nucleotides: TGCGCCAGCAGCCAACGACTGACAGGGGGCATATACAATGAGCAGTTCTTC.